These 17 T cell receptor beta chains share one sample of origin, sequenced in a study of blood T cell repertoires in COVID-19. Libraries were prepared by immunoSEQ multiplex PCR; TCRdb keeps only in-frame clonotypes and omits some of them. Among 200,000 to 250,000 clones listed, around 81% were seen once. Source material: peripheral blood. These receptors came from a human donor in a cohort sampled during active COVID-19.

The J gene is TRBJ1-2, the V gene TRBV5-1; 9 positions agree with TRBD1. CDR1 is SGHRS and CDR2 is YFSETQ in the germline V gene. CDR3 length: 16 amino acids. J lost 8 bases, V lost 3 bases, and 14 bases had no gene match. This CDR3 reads CASSSIGWGQGSGYTF. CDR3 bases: TGCGCCAGCAGCTCGATCGGGTGGGGACAGGGAAGCGGCTACACCTTC.

CDR3 DNA: TGTGCCAGCAGTTACTCCAGCGGGGGTAGCTCCTACGAGCAGTACTTC. Protein: CASSYSSGGSSYEQYF. The chain joins TRBV28 to TRBJ2-7; 8 bases line up with TRBD2. Germline V CDR1 and CDR2: MDHEN, SYDVKM. The CDR3 is 16 amino acids. V shed 4 bases, J shed 0 bases, and the junction held 8 bases outside the gene matches.

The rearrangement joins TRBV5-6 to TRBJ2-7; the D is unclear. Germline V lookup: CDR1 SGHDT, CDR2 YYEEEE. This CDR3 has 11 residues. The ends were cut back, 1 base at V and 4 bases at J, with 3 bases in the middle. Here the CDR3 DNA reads TGTGCCAGCAGCTTGCCGTACGAGCAGTACTTC. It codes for CASSLPYEQYF.

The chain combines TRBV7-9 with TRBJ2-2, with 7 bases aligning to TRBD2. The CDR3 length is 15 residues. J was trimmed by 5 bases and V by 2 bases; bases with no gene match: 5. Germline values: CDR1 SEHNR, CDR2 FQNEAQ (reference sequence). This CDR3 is CASSLSGEGTGELFF. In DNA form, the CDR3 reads TGTGCCAGCAGCTTATCCGGGGAGGGTACCGGGGAGCTGTTTTTT.

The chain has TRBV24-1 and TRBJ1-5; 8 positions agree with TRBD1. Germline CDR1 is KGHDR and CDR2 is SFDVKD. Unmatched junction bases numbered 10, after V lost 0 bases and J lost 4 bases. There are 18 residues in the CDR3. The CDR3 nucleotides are TGTGCCACCAGTGATTTGCAGGGGGCGCAAATCAAGAATCAGCCCCAGCATTTT. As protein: CATSDLQGAQIKNQPQHF.

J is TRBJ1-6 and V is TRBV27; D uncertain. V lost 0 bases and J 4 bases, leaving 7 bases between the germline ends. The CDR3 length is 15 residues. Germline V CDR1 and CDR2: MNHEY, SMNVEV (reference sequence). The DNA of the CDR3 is TGTGCCAGCAGTTTATCTACGGGATATAATTCACCCCTCCACTTT. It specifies CASSLSTGYNSPLHF.

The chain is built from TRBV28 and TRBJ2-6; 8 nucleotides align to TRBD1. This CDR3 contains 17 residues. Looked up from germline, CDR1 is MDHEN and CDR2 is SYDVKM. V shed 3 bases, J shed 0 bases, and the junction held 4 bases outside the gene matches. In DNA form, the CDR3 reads TGTGCCAGCAGTTTTGTAGGACAGGGCTCTGGGGCCAACGTCCTGACTTTC. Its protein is CASSFVGQGSGANVLTF.

CDR3 DNA sequence: TGTGCTGGGGCGGCGATCAATGAAAAACTGTTTTTT. It yields the protein CAGAAINEKLFF. The chain uses TRBV7-9 and TRBJ1-4, with a weak D call TRBD1 (5 bases). This CDR3 comprises 12 residues. Germline CDR1 is SEHNR and CDR2 is FQNEAQ (reference sequence).

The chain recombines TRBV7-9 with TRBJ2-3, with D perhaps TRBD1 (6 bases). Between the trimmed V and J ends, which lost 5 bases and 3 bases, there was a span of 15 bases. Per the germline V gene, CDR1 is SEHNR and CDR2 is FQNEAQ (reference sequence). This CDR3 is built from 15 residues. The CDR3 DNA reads TGTGCCAGCAGCCTCCAGGGGCCGGGGACAGATACGCAGTATTTT. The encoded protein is CASSLQGPGTDTQYF. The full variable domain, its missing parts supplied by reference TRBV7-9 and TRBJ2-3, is DTGVSQNPRHKITKRGQNVTFRCDPISEHNRLYWYRQTLGQGPEFLTYFQNEAQLEKSRLLSDRFSAERPKGSFSTLEIQRTEQGDSAMYLCASSLQGPGTDTQYFGPGTRLTVL.

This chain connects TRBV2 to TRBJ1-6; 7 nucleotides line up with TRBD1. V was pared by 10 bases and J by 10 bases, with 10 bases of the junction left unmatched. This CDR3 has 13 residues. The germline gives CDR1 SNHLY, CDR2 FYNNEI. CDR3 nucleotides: TGTGCCACCCAGACAGGGAAGCCCTCACCCCTCCACTTT. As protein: CATQTGKPSPLHF.

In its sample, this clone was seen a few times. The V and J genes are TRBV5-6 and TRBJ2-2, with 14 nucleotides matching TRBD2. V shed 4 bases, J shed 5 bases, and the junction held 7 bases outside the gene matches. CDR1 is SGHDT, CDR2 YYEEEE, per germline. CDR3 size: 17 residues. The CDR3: CASSLRLAGGPTGELFF. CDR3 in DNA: TGTGCCAGCAGCCTCCGACTAGCGGGAGGGCCGACCGGGGAGCTGTTTTTT.

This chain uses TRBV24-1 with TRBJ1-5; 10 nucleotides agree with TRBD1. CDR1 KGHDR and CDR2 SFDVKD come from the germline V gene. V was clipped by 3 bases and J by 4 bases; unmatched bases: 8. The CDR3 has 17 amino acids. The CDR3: CATSDARDRGRNQPQHF. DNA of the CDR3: TGTGCCACCAGTGATGCCCGGGACAGGGGTCGAAATCAGCCCCAGCATTTT.

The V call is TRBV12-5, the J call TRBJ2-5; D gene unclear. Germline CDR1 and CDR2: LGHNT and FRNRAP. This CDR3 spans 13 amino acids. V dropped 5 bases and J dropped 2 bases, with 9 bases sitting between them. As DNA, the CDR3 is TGTGCTAGTGGTGTGGACCTACAAGAGACCCAGTACTTC. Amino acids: CASGVDLQETQYF.

CDR3 DNA sequence: TGTGCCAGCAGCAGGGACAACTACAATGAGCAGTTCTTC. This codes for CASSRDNYNEQFF. The chain uses TRBV6-4 and TRBJ2-1, with a tentative D call TRBD1 (6 bases). The V and J ends lost 6 bases and 3 bases respectively, with 9 bases between them. Germline CDR1 reads MRHNA; CDR2 reads SNTAGT. CDR3 length equals 13 residues.

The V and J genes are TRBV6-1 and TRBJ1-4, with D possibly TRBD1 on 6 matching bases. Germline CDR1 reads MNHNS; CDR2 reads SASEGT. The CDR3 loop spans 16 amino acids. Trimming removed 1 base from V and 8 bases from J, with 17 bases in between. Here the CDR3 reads CASSEDIRGTGEKLFF. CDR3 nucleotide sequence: TGTGCCAGCAGTGAAGACATTAGGGGGACGGGGGAAAAACTGTTTTTT.

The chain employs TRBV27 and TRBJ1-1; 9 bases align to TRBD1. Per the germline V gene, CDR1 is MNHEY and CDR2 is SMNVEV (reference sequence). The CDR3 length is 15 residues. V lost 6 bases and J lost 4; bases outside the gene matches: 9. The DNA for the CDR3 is TGTGCCAGCAGATGGGACAGGGAAAGGAGCACTGAAGCTTTCTTT. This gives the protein CASRWDRERSTEAFF.

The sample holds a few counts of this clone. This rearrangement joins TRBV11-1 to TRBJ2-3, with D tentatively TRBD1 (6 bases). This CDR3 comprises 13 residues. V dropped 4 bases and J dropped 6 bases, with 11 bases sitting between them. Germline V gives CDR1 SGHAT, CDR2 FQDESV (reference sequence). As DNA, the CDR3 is TGTGCCAGCAGCTATACAGGGTCGGATACGCAGTATTTT. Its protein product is CASSYTGSDTQYF.